Listed here are 21 T cell receptor beta chains from one sample, sequenced in a study of response to subunit inactivated influenza vaccine. MiXCR, run by TCRdb on the RT-PCR reads, gives a single entry per CDR3 protein. The sample shows some 850,000 distinct CDR3 sequences, roughly 18% of them seen only once. The material was PBMCs from blood, obtained about 5 days after vaccination. Source of these receptors: a man between 45 and 60 years old who received an inactivated influenza vaccine.

V and J are TRBV21-1 and TRBJ1-5; the D call in the table, TRBD1, was not verified against the DNA. TRBV21-1 is a pseudogene locus. The CDR3 length is 20 residues. For the CDR3, the DNA is TGTGCCAGCAGCAAAGATAGGCTTCCGGGCCCCCAGAGGGGCAATCAGCCCCAGCATTTT. Protein sequence: CASSKDRLPGPQRGNQPQHF.

This clonotype turned up a few times. CDR3 DNA: TGTGCCAGCAGTTCTCAGGCAAGCAATCAGCCCCAGCATTTT. It specifies CASSSQASNQPQHF. This chain uses TRBV28 with TRBJ1-5, with D uncertain. Trimming removed 4 bases at V and 1 base at J, with 8 bases between. The CDR3 is 14 residues long. Germline CDR1 MDHEN, CDR2 SYDVKM.

This clonotype was picked up a small number of times. This sequence joins TRBV24-1 and TRBJ1-5, with unresolved D. V was cut by 4 bases and J by 1 base, with 10 bases left in between. CDR3 length: 15 residues. Germline CDR1 KGHDR, CDR2 SFDVKD. The CDR3 is CATSEAGRSNQPQHF. The DNA of the CDR3 is TGTGCCACCAGTGAGGCTGGACGGAGCAATCAGCCCCAGCATTTT.

In its sample, this clonotype was seen a few times. The chain links TRBV5-1 to TRBJ2-7; D gene unclear. CDR1 is SGHRS and CDR2 is YFSETQ in the germline V gene. CDR3 size: 13 residues. V lost 4 bases, J lost 6 bases, and 14 bases lay in between. This CDR3 is CASSGRASSEQYF. CDR3 bases: TGCGCCAGCAGCGGTCGGGCCTCCAGCGAGCAGTACTTC.

This clonotype was detected only a few times. V usage is TRBV11-2 and J usage is TRBJ2-7, with TRBD2 as a possible D gene (5 bases). TRBJ2-3 matches the DNA end more closely, so the J call is doubtful. The germline gives CDR1 SGHAT, CDR2 FQNNGV. The CDR3 totals 12 residues. The CDR3 bases are TGTGCCAGCAGCTTAGGTGCGGGCGGGCAGTATTTT. Its translation is CASSLGAGGQYF.

The sample holds a few counts of this clonotype. The CDR3 is CASSSPFKREQFF. DNA of the CDR3: TGTGCCAGCAGTTCCCCGTTTAAGCGGGAGCAGTTCTTC. The rearrangement links TRBV6-2 or TRBV6-3 to TRBJ2-1, with D maybe TRBD2 (5 bases). Germline-derived CDR1 and CDR2 are MNHEY and SVGEGT. The CDR3 contains 13 residues. V dropped 4 bases and J dropped 10 bases, with 14 bases sitting between them.

The gene calls are TRBV4-2 and TRBJ2-1; TRBD2 matches 7 bases. Germline trimming cut 3 bases from V and 10 bases from J; bases unmatched to any gene: 15. Germline CDR1 is LGHNA and CDR2 is YNFKEQ. This CDR3 has 16 amino acids. This chain's CDR3 is CASSQELGLAVLEQFF. The CDR3 DNA follows: TGTGCCAGCAGCCAGGAACTGGGGCTAGCGGTCTTAGAGCAGTTCTTC.

This clonotype was detected a few times. V and J are TRBV25-1 and TRBJ2-5; 9 bases are a match to TRBD1. Trimming at V came to 3 bases and at J to 0 bases, leaving 5 bases not matched to a gene. Germline V gene lookup returns CDR1 MGHDK and CDR2 SYGVNS. CDR3 length equals 16 residues. CDR3 region: CASSDSGTGYQETQYF. The CDR3 DNA reads TGTGCCAGCAGTGACTCCGGGACAGGGTACCAAGAGACCCAGTACTTC.

This clonotype has a handful of counts. The chain combines TRBV6-2 or TRBV6-3 with TRBJ2-1, with 14 bases aligning to TRBD2. The CDR3 covers 20 residues. Germline V CDR1 and CDR2: MNHEY, SVGEGT. J lost 3 bases, V lost 0 bases, and 10 bases had no gene match. This CDR3 reads CASSYSLFPGLAGDYNEQFF. The CDR3 coding sequence is TGTGCCAGCAGTTACTCTTTATTTCCGGGACTAGCGGGGGACTACAATGAGCAGTTCTTC.

This clonotype was counted a few times. This chain uses TRBV6-1 with TRBJ1-6; D is undetermined. The CDR3 has 15 residues. V was cut by 3 bases and J by 11 bases, with 17 bases left in between. Germline V gene data show CDR1 as MNHNS and CDR2 as SASEGT. CDR3 loop: CASSETPPFGTPLHF. The CDR3 DNA reads as TGTGCCAGCAGTGAGACCCCCCCGTTTGGGACACCCCTCCACTTT.

The chain has TRBV7-2 and TRBJ1-2, with 8 positions matching TRBD1. This CDR3 region has 14 residues. J lost 4 bases, V lost 4 bases, and 5 bases had no gene match. Germline loops: CDR1 SGHTA, CDR2 FQGNSA. For the CDR3, the DNA is TGTGCCAGCAGCTCAACAGGGGGTATCTATGGCTACACCTTC. This encodes CASSSTGGIYGYTF.

This clonotype showed up just a few times. V and J are TRBV24-1 and TRBJ2-1; weak D call: TRBD1 (6 bases). The V gene lost 3 bases and the J gene lost 6 bases, with 14 bases spanning the gap. The CDR3 spans 15 residues. Germline assignment: CDR1 KGHDR and CDR2 SFDVKD. This chain's CDR3 is CATSDPRDISNEQFF. The DNA of the CDR3 is TGTGCCACCAGTGATCCTCGGGACATAAGCAATGAGCAGTTCTTC.

This rearrangement joins TRBV10-3 to TRBJ2-7; 7 bases fit TRBD1. Unmatched junction bases numbered 8, after V lost 8 bases and J lost 1 base. In germline, CDR1 is ENHRY, CDR2 SYGVKD. The CDR3 has 14 amino acids. CDR3 bases: TGTGCCATCGGATGGGGACAGACATCCTACGAGCAGTACTTC. Amino acid sequence: CAIGWGQTSYEQYF.

This clonotype turned up a few times. This chain joins TRBV4-2 and TRBJ2-7; D may be TRBD1 or TRBD2 (5 bases each). The CDR3 length is 16 residues. Germline assignment: CDR1 LGHNA and CDR2 YNFKEQ. V shed 4 bases and J shed 5 bases, with 21 bases lying between them. CDR3 residues: CASSRGEKPQVDEQYF. The CDR3 region has the DNA TGTGCCAGCAGCCGAGGGGAGAAACCACAGGTTGACGAGCAGTACTTC.

This clonotype turned up a few times. The CDR3 DNA reads as TGCGCCAGCAGCTTGGGGACTAGCGGGATGATCTACAATGAGCAGTTCTTC. Translated: CASSLGTSGMIYNEQFF. The chain employs TRBV5-1 and TRBJ2-1, with 12 bases lining up with TRBD2. This CDR3 spans 17 amino acids. V shed 0 bases, J shed 3 bases, and the junction held 4 bases outside the gene matches. Looked up from germline, CDR1 is SGHRS and CDR2 is YFSETQ.

CDR3: CSATTTSGRRVFTDTQYF. The CDR3 bases are TGCAGTGCTACCACGACTAGCGGGAGGAGGGTTTTCACAGATACGCAGTATTTT. This chain joins TRBV20-1 and TRBJ2-3; 13 bases agree with TRBD2. The V segment lost 4 bases and the J segment 2 bases; nucleotides outside the gene matches: 12. The germline CDR1 and CDR2 sequences are DFQATT and SNEGSKA (reference sequence). The CDR3 runs to 18 residues.

A few counts support this clonotype. J is TRBJ1-1 and V is TRBV11-2, with unresolved D. The V gene lost 5 bases and the J gene lost 4 bases, with 2 bases spanning the gap. CDR1 SGHAT and CDR2 FQNNGV come from the germline V gene. The CDR3 totals 10 residues. CDR3 DNA sequence: TGTGCCAGCAGCCGCACTGAAGCTTTCTTT. Translation gives CASSRTEAFF.

The V and J genes are TRBV5-1 and TRBJ1-1; D perhaps matches TRBD1 (6 bases). V lost 3 bases to trimming and J lost 0 bases, with 12 bases between them. CDR1 and CDR2 from the germline V gene are SGHRS and YFSETQ. The CDR3 is made up of 15 amino acids. The CDR3 reads CASSSGTTMNTEAFF. The CDR3 DNA sequence: TGCGCCAGCAGCTCCGGGACAACAATGAACACTGAAGCTTTCTTT. Drawing the rest from reference TRBV5-1 and TRBJ1-1, the complete variable domain is KAGVTQTPRYLIKTRGQQVTLSCSPISGHRSVSWYQQTPGQGLQFLFEYFSETQRNKGNFPGRFSGRQFSNSRSEMNVSTLELGDSALYLCASSSGTTMNTEAFFGQGTRLTVV.

This clonotype was picked up a small number of times. The CDR3 spells CATSDLPGTSSYNEQFF. The CDR3 coding sequence is TGTGCCACCAGTGATCTACCCGGGACTAGCAGTTACAATGAGCAGTTCTTC. The rearrangement joins TRBV24-1 to TRBJ2-1, with TRBD2 matching 9 bases. This CDR3 has 17 residues. Germline assignment: CDR1 KGHDR and CDR2 SFDVKD. Losses at the gene ends were 3 bases for V and 4 bases for J; bases not matched to a gene: 9.

The chain links TRBV5-1 to TRBJ2-1; the match to TRBD2 covers 10 bases. The J segment lost 4 bases and the V segment lost 0 bases, leaving 7 bases of the junction unmatched. The CDR3 runs 17 residues. The germline gives CDR1 SGHRS, CDR2 YFSETQ. CDR3 sequence: CASSLGRLAGVYNEQFF. For the CDR3, the DNA is TGCGCCAGCAGCTTGGGAAGGCTAGCGGGAGTTTACAATGAGCAGTTCTTC.

V is TRBV29-1 and J is TRBJ2-3; 9 positions agree with TRBD2. The CDR3 loop spans 14 amino acids. J was trimmed by 5 bases and V by 6 bases; bases with no gene match: 9. Germline V gives CDR1 SQVTM, CDR2 ANQGSEA. DNA of the CDR3: TGCAGCGTGTGTTTTCAAGCGGGGGGAGATACGCAGTATTTT. Protein: CSVCFQAGGDTQYF.